These 5 T cell receptor beta chains were all obtained from the same sample, sequenced in a study of T cell responses to AZD1222 COVID-19 vaccine. Clones were read by immunoSEQ multiplex PCR, and TCRdb kept only the in-frame ones, dropping some. The table has 100,000 or so clones, around 76% seen once; the top ten hold less than 6%. The specimen comprised peripheral blood, sampled on day 0 of AZD1222 vaccination. These TCRs come from an adult in good health.

V usage is TRBV5-6 and J usage is TRBJ2-7; D not certain. The CDR3 length is 11 residues. Germline CDR1 reads SGHDT; CDR2 reads YYEEEE. Trimming cost V 4 bases and J 1 base, with 3 bases left between them. The CDR3 is CASSASYEQYF. CDR3 DNA sequence: TGTGCCAGCAGCGCTTCCTACGAGCAGTACTTC.

The chain carries TRBV21-1 and TRBJ1-4. TRBV21-1 represents a pseudogene. The CDR3 totals 17 residues. The CDR3 is CASRKGIGKAANEKLFF. In nucleotides, the CDR3 is TGTGCCAGCAGAAAGGGAATTGGAAAAGCGGCTAATGAAAAACTGTTTTTT.

The chain joins TRBV4-2 to TRBJ2-1; 9 bases align to TRBD1. The CDR3 is 15 amino acids. Germline values: CDR1 LGHNA, CDR2 YNFKEQ. J gave up 9 bases and V 2 bases, and 8 bases lay outside the gene matches. The CDR3 sequence is CASSQPGQGLIEQFF. DNA of the CDR3: TGTGCCAGCAGCCAACCCGGACAGGGGCTAATTGAGCAGTTCTTC.

This chain links TRBV30 with TRBJ1-1, with D maybe TRBD1 (6 bases). The CDR3 runs to 15 residues. Trimming took off 6 bases at V and 0 bases at J, with 17 bases between the two ends. CDR1 and CDR2 from the germline V gene are GTSNPN and SVGIG (reference sequence). In DNA form, the CDR3 reads TGTGCCTGTCTTGGACAGCCGCTCTTGAACACTGAAGCTTTCTTT. Amino acids: CACLGQPLLNTEAFF. The variable domain in full, completed from reference TRBV30 and TRBJ1-1, reads SQTIHQWPATLVQPVGSPLSLECTVEGTSNPNLYWYRQAAGRGLQLLFYSVGIGQISSEVPQNLSASRPQDRQFILSSKKLLLSDSGFYLCACLGQPLLNTEAFFGQGTRLTVV.

The chain is built from TRBV5-6 and TRBJ1-1, with 9 bases fitting TRBD1. The CDR3 totals 16 residues. The trim removed 2 bases at V and 5 bases at J, leaving 10 bases unmatched. Germline V CDR1 and CDR2: SGHDT, YYEEEE. CDR3 sequence reads: CASSLPGQGEITEAFF. CDR3 DNA sequence: TGTGCCAGCAGCTTACCGGGACAGGGAGAGATAACTGAAGCTTTCTTT.